The rows below give T cell receptor beta chains drawn from one sample of a study of blood T cell repertoires in COVID-19. Profiled with immunoSEQ multiplex PCR; TCRdb holds only in-frame clones, not every one. The table records a few hundred thousand clones, 83% of them present only once. Sequenced input: PBMCs or T cells enriched from blood (not recorded which). These receptors were obtained from a woman in her 50s who had recovered from COVID-19. The CDR3 runs from the conserved cysteine through the conserved F or W. A D gene is named only where the DNA matches it firmly. For some rows the clone size is stated as once, few or many, or as a class when expanded; others skip it.

size	V	J	D	CDR3	DNA
once	TRBV11-3	TRBJ2-7	-	CASSLGRGRSYEQYF	TGTGCCAGCAGCTTAGGTCGTGGGAGGTCCTACGAGCAGTACTTC
-	TRBV30	TRBJ2-2	TRBD2	CAWSGAGVATGELFF	TGTGCCTGGAGTGGAGCGGGAGTGGCCACCGGGGAGCTGTTTTTT
-	TRBV9	TRBJ2-7	TRBD2	CASSALGTSGVYEQYF	TGTGCCAGCAGCGCCCTGGGAACTAGCGGCGTTTACGAGCAGTACTTC
-	TRBV19	TRBJ1-2	TRBD1	CASGTVYGYTF	TGTGCCAGTGGGACAGTCTATGGCTACACCTTC
-	TRBV6-6	TRBJ1-2	TRBD1	CASSSRTGGLGDGYTF	TGTGCCAGCAGTAGTCGGACAGGTGGCCTAGGGGATGGCTACACCTTC
-	TRBV18	TRBJ1-1	TRBD1	CASSPGQANTEAFF	TGTGCCAGCTCACCGGGACAGGCGAACACTGAAGCTTTCTTT
-	TRBV27	TRBJ2-3	TRBD2	CASIGLAHSSTDTQYF	TGTGCCAGCATAGGACTAGCGCACTCTAGCACAGATACGCAGTATTTT
-	TRBV30	TRBJ1-1	TRBD1	CAWDRDRVPEAFF	TGTGCCTGGGACCGGGACAGGGTCCCTGAAGCTTTCTTT
-	TRBV29-1	TRBJ1-2	-	CSVDSANYGYTF	TGCAGCGTTGATAGCGCTAACTATGGCTACACCTTC
-	TRBV15	TRBJ2-1	-	CATSRVGQGLNEQFF	TGTGCCACCAGCAGAGTTGGTCAGGGGCTCAATGAGCAGTTCTTC
-	TRBV30	TRBJ2-5	-	CAWSVLAGAETQYF	TGTGCCTGGAGTGTTCTGGCAGGGGCAGAGACCCAGTACTTC
-	TRBV12-3/TRBV12-4	TRBJ1-3	-	CASSITGGNTIYF	TGTGCCAGCAGTATAACAGGGGGAAACACCATATATTTT
once	TRBV7-6	TRBJ1-5	TRBD1	CASSGGQGLSQPQHF	TGTGCCAGCAGCGGGGGACAGGGTCTTTCTCAGCCCCAGCATTTT
-	TRBV5-1	TRBJ2-5	-	CASSLATGKETQYF	TGCGCCAGCAGCTTGGCCACAGGGAAGGAGACCCAGTACTTC
few	TRBV6-2/TRBV6-3	TRBJ1-2	-	CASSRLQGTLYGYTF	TGTGCCAGCAGTCGACTCCAGGGAACTCTCTATGGCTACACCTTC
once	TRBV2	TRBJ1-2	-	CASSRGGGREDGYTF	TGTGCCAGCAGCCGCGGGGGGGGCAGGGAGGATGGCTACACCTTC
-	TRBV7-8	TRBJ2-2	-	CASSLVVNTGELFF	TGTGCCAGCAGCTTAGTCGTGAACACCGGGGAGCTGTTTTTT
-	TRBV7-2	TRBJ1-1	-	CASGLMGGAGLVAFF	TGTGCCAGCGGGTTAATGGGGGGGGCAGGGTTGGTGGCTTTCTTT
few	TRBV4-1	TRBJ2-3	-	CASSQGAGLDTQYF	TGCGCCAGCAGCCAAGGTGCAGGCTTGGATACGCAGTATTTT
-	TRBV7-8	TRBJ1-1	-	CASSLGAGTEAFF	TGTGCCAGCAGCTTAGGGGCGGGCACTGAAGCTTTCTTT
few	TRBV30	TRBJ1-6	TRBD1	CAWSVGTGGNSPLHF	TGTGCCTGGAGTGTAGGGACAGGGGGAAATTCACCCCTCCACTTT
-	TRBV7-8	TRBJ2-1	TRBD1	CASRGDRGSYNEQFF	TGTGCCAGCAGGGGAGACAGGGGTTCCTACAATGAGCAGTTCTTC
-	TRBV5-6	TRBJ2-1	-	CASNIAAPGYNEQFF	TGTGCCAGCAATATAGCGGCCCCTGGTTACAATGAGCAGTTCTTC
-	TRBV5-1	TRBJ2-7	-	CASSLAGDSGKQYF	TGCGCCAGCAGCTTGGCCGGGGATTCGGGAAAGCAGTACTTC
once	TRBV14	TRBJ2-7	TRBD1	CASSQDWGQISTMEQYF	TGTGCCAGCAGCCAAGATTGGGGACAGATTAGTACGATGGAGCAGTACTTC
-	TRBV3-1/TRBV3-2	TRBJ2-7	TRBD2	CASSPGLAGLPNYEQYF	TGTGCCAGCAGCCCAGGACTAGCGGGATTACCTAACTACGAGCAGTACTTC
-	TRBV7-8	TRBJ1-2	TRBD1	CASSWFNGTAYGYTF	TGTGCCAGCAGCTGGTTTAATGGGACAGCATATGGCTACACCTTC
-	TRBV7-9	TRBJ1-2	TRBD1	CASSLGQASYGYTF	TGTGCCAGCAGCTTGGGACAGGCTTCCTATGGCTACACCTTC
once	TRBV5-1	TRBJ2-3	TRBD2	CASRLAGGPTDTQYF	TGCGCCAGCAGATTAGCGGGGGGGCCAACAGATACGCAGTATTTT
-	TRBV2	TRBJ1-5	-	CAGRIGANQPQHF	TGTGCCGGAAGGATTGGGGCAAATCAGCCCCAGCATTTT
-	TRBV7-9	TRBJ1-2	-	CASSAGSYYGYTF	TGTGCCAGCAGCGCAGGGTCCTACTATGGCTACACCTTC
-	TRBV6-2/TRBV6-3	TRBJ1-5	-	CASSHARGGRNQPQHF	TGTGCCAGCAGTCACGCCCGCGGGGGTAGGAATCAGCCCCAGCATTTT
-	TRBV27	TRBJ2-7	TRBD2	CASSLRGGYEQYF	TGTGCCAGCAGCCTCCGGGGGGGCTACGAGCAGTACTTC
-	TRBV9	TRBJ2-1	TRBD2	CASSVARGLAGGGQFF	TGTGCCAGCAGCGTAGCTCGGGGGCTAGCGGGAGGTGGGCAGTTCTTC
-	TRBV7-9	TRBJ2-7	-	CASSPYGLQGSTSYEQYF	TGTGCCAGCAGCCCATACGGACTACAGGGGTCCACCTCCTACGAGCAGTACTTC
-	TRBV7-8	TRBJ1-4	TRBD1	CASSPSTGGFATNEKLFF	TGTGCCAGCAGCCCCTCGACAGGGGGCTTCGCAACTAATGAAAAACTGTTTTTT